These T cell receptor beta chains were read from a single sample in a study of T cell changes during pregnancy in multiple sclerosis. Sequencing used immunoSEQ multiplex PCR; TCRdb keeps in-frame clones, though not all of them. The sample holds tens of thousands of clones, 85% to 95% seen once. Sequenced material: peripheral blood, taken in the third trimester of pregnancy. These TCRs come from a female donor with multiple sclerosis, enrolled in a pregnancy study. Each CDR3 is given with its conserved first and last residue. D genes are given only for firm matches. Some rows mark clone size as missing; the rest say once, few, many or name a class of expanded clone.

TRBJ2-7 | . | TRBV5-1 | TRBD1 | CASSPGGQALPYEQYF | TGCGCCAGCAGCCCCGGAGGACAGGCCCTTCCCTACGAGCAGTACTTC
TRBJ1-3 | . | TRBV13 | . | CASSLAMRVSGNTIYF | TGTGCCAGCAGCTTAGCTATGCGGGTGTCCGGAAACACCATATATTTT
TRBJ2-7 | . | TRBV7-6 | . | CASSLVARAREQYF | TGTGCCAGCAGCTTAGTAGCCAGGGCGCGCGAGCAGTACTTC
TRBJ1-5 | . | TRBV5-5 | . | CASSLGGGNQPQHF | TGTGCCAGCAGCTTGGGGGGGGGCAATCAGCCCCAGCATTTT
TRBJ2-1 | . | TRBV29-1 | . | CSVEGGLANEQFF | TGCAGCGTTGAAGGAGGTCTAGCGAATGAGCAGTTCTTC
TRBJ1-5 | . | TRBV27 | . | CASSLSGGLGNQPQHF | TGTGCCAGCAGTTTATCTGGAGGTTTGGGCAATCAGCCCCAGCATTTT
TRBJ2-1 | . | TRBV19 | . | CASSTTLGGGTYNEQFF | TGTGCCAGTAGTACCACCCTAGGGGGAGGGACGTACAATGAGCAGTTCTTC
TRBJ2-7 | . | TRBV19 | TRBD2 | CASSIAASGRRNEQYF | TGTGCCAGTAGTATCGCCGCCAGCGGGAGACGTAACGAGCAGTACTTC
TRBJ1-2 | . | TRBV6-1 | . | CASSETQGSDGYTF | TGTGCCAGCAGTGAAACCCAGGGCTCAGATGGCTACACCTTC
TRBJ2-5 | once | TRBV18 | TRBD2 | CASSPLAGPQETQYF | TGTGCCAGCTCACCGCTAGCGGGCCCTCAAGAGACCCAGTACTTC
TRBJ2-5 | . | TRBV19 | TRBD2 | CASSVTSVQETQYF | TGTGCCAGTAGTGTAACTAGCGTGCAAGAGACCCAGTACTTC
TRBJ2-5 | . | TRBV19 | . | CASSIQDQETQYF | TGTGCCAGTAGTATCCAGGACCAAGAGACCCAGTACTTC
TRBJ1-1 | . | TRBV7-2 | TRBD1 | CASSDSWDSENTEAFF | TGTGCCAGCAGCGATTCCTGGGACAGTGAGAACACTGAAGCTTTCTTT
TRBJ2-7 | . | TRBV2 | . | CASGGSGGKSYEQYF | TGTGCCAGCGGGGGATCTGGGGGGAAAAGCTACGAGCAGTACTTC
TRBJ2-1 | . | TRBV23-1 | TRBD2 | CASSQSRREGGEQFF | TGCGCCAGCAGTCAATCAAGGCGGGAGGGGGGTGAGCAGTTCTTC
TRBJ1-2 | . | TRBV4-1 | . | CASSQDRAGTAYGYTF | TGCGCCAGCAGCCAAGATCGAGCGGGCACAGCCTATGGCTACACCTTC
TRBJ1-1 | few | TRBV30 | . | CAGDAGRNTEAFF | TGTGCCGGGGACGCCGGGAGGAACACTGAAGCTTTCTTT
TRBJ2-3 | . | TRBV7-2 | . | CASSLVVQGPDTQYF | TGTGCCAGCAGCTTAGTGGTACAGGGCCCAGATACGCAGTATTTT
TRBJ2-1 | once | TRBV5-1 | TRBD2 | CASSPRTSDISNEQFF | TGCGCCAGCAGCCCGAGGACTAGCGATATATCCAATGAGCAGTTCTTC
TRBJ1-1 | . | TRBV4-1 | TRBD1 | CASSRLTGDRNTEAFF | TGCGCCAGCAGCCGCCTGACAGGGGATAGGAACACTGAAGCTTTCTTT
TRBJ1-1 | . | TRBV5-6 | . | CASNPTGYTEAFF | TGTGCCAGCAACCCAACAGGGTATACTGAAGCTTTCTTT
TRBJ1-5 | . | TRBV10-2 | TRBD1 | CASSVAGGSERNQPQHF | TGCGCCAGCAGTGTGGCAGGGGGGTCGGAGCGGAATCAGCCCCAGCATTTT
TRBJ2-1 | . | TRBV2 | . | CASSEYGVNEQFF | TGTGCCAGCAGTGAATACGGGGTGAATGAGCAGTTCTTC
TRBJ1-5 | . | TRBV4-1 | TRBD1 | CASSHGTGTANQPQHF | TGCGCCAGCAGCCATGGAACCGGGACAGCAAATCAGCCCCAGCATTTT
TRBJ2-1 | once | TRBV4-2 | TRBD1 | CASSHAGTGTYNEQFF | TGTGCCAGCAGCCACGCCGGGACAGGGACCTACAATGAGCAGTTCTTC
TRBJ1-2 | . | TRBV29-1 | TRBD1 | CSVAKGQGNYGYTF | TGCAGCGTTGCTAAGGGACAGGGGAACTATGGCTACACCTTC
TRBJ2-1 | . | TRBV7-9 | TRBD2 | CASSFPGLAGVEQFF | TGTGCCAGCAGCTTTCCGGGACTAGCGGGAGTTGAGCAGTTCTTC
TRBJ2-2 | once | TRBV9 | . | CASSVLYTGELFF | TGTGCCAGCAGCGTTCTCTACACCGGGGAGCTGTTTTTT
TRBJ2-6 | . | TRBV2 | TRBD1 | CASRRDSSPGANVLTF | TGTGCCAGCAGGAGGGACAGTTCGCCTGGGGCCAACGTCCTGACTTTC
TRBJ1-1 | . | TRBV11-2 | . | CASSVNQANTEAFF | TGTGCCAGCAGCGTTAATCAGGCAAACACTGAAGCTTTCTTT
TRBJ2-7 | . | TRBV2 | . | CASSEYGSQPGEQYF | TGTGCCAGCAGTGAATACGGGAGCCAACCGGGGGAGCAGTACTTC
TRBJ2-2 | . | TRBV9 | TRBD2 | CASSVVAGGGSSTGELFF | TGTGCCAGCAGCGTAGTAGCGGGGGGCGGGAGCAGCACCGGGGAGCTGTTTTTT